This T cell receptor (beta chain) was found in a study of T cell responses to AZD1222 COVID-19 vaccine. General observations from the study: Recipients of AZD1222 seropositive at baseline numbered only 6 or 7. Increased Spike-specific TCR breadth and depth were observed after two AZD1222 doses. Clonal diversity was possibly underestimated; the donors were predominantly white British and more often female. A reported finding is that nearly half of spike-specific TCRs target unmutated variant regions.

Profiling relied on immunoSEQ multiplex PCR, and the TCRdb table lists in-frame clones only, not all of them. The sample carries 100,000 to 150,000 clones, around 90% recorded once. This clone showed up just once. Its antigen remains unknown. V was trimmed by 0 bases and J by 1 base, leaving 7 bases between them. Germline CDR1 is SGHRS and CDR2 is YFSETQ. The CDR3 length is 14 residues. The sample in question was peripheral blood, obtained on day 0 of MenACWY control vaccination. The sequence derives from an adult in good health. The chain links TRBV5-1 to TRBJ1-1; tentatively, D is TRBD1 (5 bases). CDR3 in amino acids: CASSLGDRNTEAFF. In DNA, the CDR3 is TGCGCCAGCAGCTTGGGTGACAGGAACACTGAAGCTTTCTTT. Full variable domain (outside the CDR3, taken from reference TRBV5-1 and TRBJ1-1): KAGVTQTPRYLIKTRGQQVTLSCSPISGHRSVSWYQQTPGQGLQFLFEYFSETQRNKGNFPGRFSGRQFSNSRSEMNVSTLELGDSALYLCASSLGDRNTEAFFGQGTRLTVV.